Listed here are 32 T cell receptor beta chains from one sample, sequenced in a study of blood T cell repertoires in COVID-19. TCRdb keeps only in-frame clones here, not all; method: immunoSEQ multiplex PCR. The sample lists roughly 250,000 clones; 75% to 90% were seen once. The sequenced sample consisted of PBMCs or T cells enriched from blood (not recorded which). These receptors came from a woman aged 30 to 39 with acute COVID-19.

This chain's CDR3 is CASSLGSGDPNTGELFF. In nucleotides, the CDR3 is TGTGCCAGCAGTTTAGGGTCAGGGGACCCGAACACCGGGGAGCTGTTTTTT. V gene TRBV28 combines with J gene TRBJ2-2; perhaps TRBD1 as D (6 bases). Between the trimmed V and J ends, which lost 2 bases and 0 bases, there was a span of 13 bases. The CDR3 has 17 residues. Germline values: CDR1 MDHEN, CDR2 SYDVKM.

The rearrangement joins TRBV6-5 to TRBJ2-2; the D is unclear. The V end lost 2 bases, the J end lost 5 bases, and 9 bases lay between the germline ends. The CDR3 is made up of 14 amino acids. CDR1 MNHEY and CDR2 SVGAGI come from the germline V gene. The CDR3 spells CASSYAVRTGELFF. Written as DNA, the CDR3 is TGTGCCAGCAGTTACGCGGTGCGAACCGGGGAGCTGTTTTTT.

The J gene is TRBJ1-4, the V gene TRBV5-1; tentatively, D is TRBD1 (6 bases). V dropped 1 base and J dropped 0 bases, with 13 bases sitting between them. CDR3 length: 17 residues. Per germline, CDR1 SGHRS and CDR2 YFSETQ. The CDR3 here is CASSLNPRGATNEKLFF. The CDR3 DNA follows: TGCGCCAGCAGCTTGAATCCCAGGGGAGCAACTAATGAAAAACTGTTTTTT.

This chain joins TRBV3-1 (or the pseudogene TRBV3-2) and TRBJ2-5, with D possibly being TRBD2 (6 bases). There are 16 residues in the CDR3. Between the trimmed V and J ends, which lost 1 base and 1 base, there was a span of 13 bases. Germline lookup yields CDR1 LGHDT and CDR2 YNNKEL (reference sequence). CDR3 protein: CASSQVRSGFQETQYF. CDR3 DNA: TGTGCCAGCAGCCAAGTAAGGAGCGGGTTCCAAGAGACCCAGTACTTC.

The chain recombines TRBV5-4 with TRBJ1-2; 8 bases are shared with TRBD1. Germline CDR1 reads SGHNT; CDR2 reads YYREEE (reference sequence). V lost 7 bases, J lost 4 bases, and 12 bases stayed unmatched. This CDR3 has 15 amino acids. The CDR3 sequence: CASLDPQGGTYGYTF. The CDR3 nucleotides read TGTGCCAGCTTAGATCCACAGGGGGGAACCTATGGCTACACCTTC.

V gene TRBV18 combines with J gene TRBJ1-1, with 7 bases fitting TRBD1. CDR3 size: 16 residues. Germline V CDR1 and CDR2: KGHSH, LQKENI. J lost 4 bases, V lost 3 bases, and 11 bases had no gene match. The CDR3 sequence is CASSPPTTGLGTEAFF. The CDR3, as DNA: TGTGCCAGCTCACCTCCTACGACAGGGCTCGGCACTGAAGCTTTCTTT. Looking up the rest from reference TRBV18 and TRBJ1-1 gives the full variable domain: NAGVMQNPRHLVRRRGQEARLRCSPMKGHSHVYWYRQLPEEGLKFMVYLQKENIIDESGMPKERFSAEFPKEGPSILRIQQVVRGDSAAYFCASSPPTTGLGTEAFFGQGTRLTVV.

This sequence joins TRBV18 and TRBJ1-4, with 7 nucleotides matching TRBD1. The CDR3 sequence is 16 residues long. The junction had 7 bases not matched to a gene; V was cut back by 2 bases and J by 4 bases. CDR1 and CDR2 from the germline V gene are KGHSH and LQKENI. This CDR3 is CASSPGQGVINEKLFF. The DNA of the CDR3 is TGTGCCAGCTCACCAGGCCAGGGGGTAATTAATGAAAAACTGTTTTTT. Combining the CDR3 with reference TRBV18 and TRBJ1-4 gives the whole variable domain NAGVMQNPRHLVRRRGQEARLRCSPMKGHSHVYWYRQLPEEGLKFMVYLQKENIIDESGMPKERFSAEFPKEGPSILRIQQVVRGDSAAYFCASSPGQGVINEKLFFGSGTQLSVL.

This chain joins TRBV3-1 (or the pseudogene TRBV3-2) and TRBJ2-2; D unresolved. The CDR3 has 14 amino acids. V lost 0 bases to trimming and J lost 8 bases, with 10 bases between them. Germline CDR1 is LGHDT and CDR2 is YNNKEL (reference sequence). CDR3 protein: CASSQDYEQGELFF. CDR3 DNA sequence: TGTGCCAGCAGCCAAGATTACGAACAGGGGGAGCTGTTTTTT.

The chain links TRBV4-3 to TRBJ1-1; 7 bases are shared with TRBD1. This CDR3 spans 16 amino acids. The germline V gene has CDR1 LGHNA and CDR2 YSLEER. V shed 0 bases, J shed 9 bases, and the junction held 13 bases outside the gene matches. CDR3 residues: CASSQDRGGRQGKAFF. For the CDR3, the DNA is TGCGCCAGCAGCCAAGATCGTGGGGGGCGACAGGGCAAAGCTTTCTTT.

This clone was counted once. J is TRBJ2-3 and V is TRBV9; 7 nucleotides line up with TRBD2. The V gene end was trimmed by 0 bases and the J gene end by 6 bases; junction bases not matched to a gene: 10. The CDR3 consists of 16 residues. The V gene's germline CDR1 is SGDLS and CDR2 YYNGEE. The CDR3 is CASSVVAGITGDTQYF. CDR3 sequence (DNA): TGTGCCAGCAGCGTAGTAGCGGGTATTACCGGGGATACGCAGTATTTT.

In DNA, the CDR3 is TGTGCCAGCAGCTGGGCAGGGGCCCGATTTGAAGCTTTCTTT. Translated: CASSWAGARFEAFF. The rearrangement joins TRBV5-8 to TRBJ1-1, with D possibly matching TRBD1 (6 bases). This CDR3 has 14 amino acids. CDR1 is SGHTS, CDR2 YDEGEE, per germline. V was cut by 3 bases and J by 7 bases, with 16 bases left in between.

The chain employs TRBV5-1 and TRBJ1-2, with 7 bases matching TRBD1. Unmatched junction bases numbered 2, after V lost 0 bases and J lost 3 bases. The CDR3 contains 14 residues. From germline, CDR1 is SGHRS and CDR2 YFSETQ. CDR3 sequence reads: CASSLDGTDYGYTF. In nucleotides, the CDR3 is TGCGCCAGCAGCTTGGACGGGACAGACTATGGCTACACCTTC.

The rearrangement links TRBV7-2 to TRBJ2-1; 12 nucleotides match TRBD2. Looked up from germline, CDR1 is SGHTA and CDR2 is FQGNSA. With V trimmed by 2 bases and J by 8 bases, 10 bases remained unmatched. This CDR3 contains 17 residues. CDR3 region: CASSLKPPSGGADEQFF. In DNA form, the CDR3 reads TGTGCCAGCAGCTTAAAGCCCCCTAGCGGGGGGGCAGATGAGCAGTTCTTC.

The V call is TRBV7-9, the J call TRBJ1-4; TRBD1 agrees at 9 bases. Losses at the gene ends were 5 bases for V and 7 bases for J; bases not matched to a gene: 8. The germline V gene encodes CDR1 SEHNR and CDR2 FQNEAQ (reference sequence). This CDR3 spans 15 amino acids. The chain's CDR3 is CASSRGQGQSEKLFF. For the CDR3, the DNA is TGTGCCAGCAGCCGGGGACAGGGCCAGAGTGAAAAACTGTTTTTT.

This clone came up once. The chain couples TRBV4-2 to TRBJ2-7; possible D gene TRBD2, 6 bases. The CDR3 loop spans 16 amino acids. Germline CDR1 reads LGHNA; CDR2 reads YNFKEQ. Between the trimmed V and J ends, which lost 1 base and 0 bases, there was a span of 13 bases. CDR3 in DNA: TGTGCCAGCAGCCAAGCCCCTGGCGGGGACTCCTACGAGCAGTACTTC. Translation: CASSQAPGGDSYEQYF.

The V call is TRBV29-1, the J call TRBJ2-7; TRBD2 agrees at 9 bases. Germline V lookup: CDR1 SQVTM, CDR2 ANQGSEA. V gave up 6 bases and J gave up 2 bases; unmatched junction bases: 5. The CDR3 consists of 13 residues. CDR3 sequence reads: CSVVAGVTYEQYF. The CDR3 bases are TGCAGCGTGGTAGCGGGAGTGACCTACGAGCAGTACTTC.

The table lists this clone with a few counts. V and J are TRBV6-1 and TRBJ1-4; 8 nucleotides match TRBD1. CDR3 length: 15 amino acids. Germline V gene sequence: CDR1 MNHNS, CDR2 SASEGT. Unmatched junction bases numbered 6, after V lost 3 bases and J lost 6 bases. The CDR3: CASSDRQGSYEKLFF. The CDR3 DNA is TGTGCCAGCAGTGACCGACAGGGGAGTTATGAAAAACTGTTTTTT.

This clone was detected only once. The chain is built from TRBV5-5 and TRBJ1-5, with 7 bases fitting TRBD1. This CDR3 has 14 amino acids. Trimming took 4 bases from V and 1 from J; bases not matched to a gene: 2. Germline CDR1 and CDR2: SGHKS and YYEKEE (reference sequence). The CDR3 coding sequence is TGTGCCAGCAGCCGGGACAGAAGCAATCAGCCCCAGCATTTT. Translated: CASSRDRSNQPQHF.

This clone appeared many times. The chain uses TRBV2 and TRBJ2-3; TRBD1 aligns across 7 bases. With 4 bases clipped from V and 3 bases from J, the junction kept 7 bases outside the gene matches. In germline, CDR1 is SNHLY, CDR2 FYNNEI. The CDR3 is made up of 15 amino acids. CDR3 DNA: TGTGCCAGCAGTGGGGTCGACAGGGAGACAGATACGCAGTATTTT. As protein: CASSGVDRETDTQYF.

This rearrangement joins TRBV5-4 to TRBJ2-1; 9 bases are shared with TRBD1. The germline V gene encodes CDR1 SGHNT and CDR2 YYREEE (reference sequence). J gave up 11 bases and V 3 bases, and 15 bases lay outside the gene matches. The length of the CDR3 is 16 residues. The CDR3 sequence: CASSSRTGDAVAKQFF. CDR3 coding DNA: TGTGCCAGCAGCTCCCGGACAGGGGACGCAGTAGCTAAGCAGTTCTTC.

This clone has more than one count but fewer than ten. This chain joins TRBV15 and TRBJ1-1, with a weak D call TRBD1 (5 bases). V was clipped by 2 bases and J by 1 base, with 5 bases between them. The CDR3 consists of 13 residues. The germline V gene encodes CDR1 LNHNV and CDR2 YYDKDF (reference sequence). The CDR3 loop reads CATSRQGNTEAFF. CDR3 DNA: TGTGCCACCAGCAGACAGGGGAACACTGAAGCTTTCTTT.

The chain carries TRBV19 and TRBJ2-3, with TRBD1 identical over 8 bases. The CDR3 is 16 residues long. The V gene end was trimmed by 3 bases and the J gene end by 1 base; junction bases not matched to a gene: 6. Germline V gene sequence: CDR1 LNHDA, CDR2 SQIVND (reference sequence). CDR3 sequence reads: CASSMLRGRRTDTQYF. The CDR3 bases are TGTGCCAGTAGTATGCTCAGGGGGCGGCGCACAGATACGCAGTATTTT.

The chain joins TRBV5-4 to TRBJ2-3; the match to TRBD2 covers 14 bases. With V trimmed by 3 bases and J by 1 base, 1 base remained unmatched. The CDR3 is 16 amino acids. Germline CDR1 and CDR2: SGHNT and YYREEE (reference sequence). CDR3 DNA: TGTGCCAGCAGCTGGACTAGCGGGGGGCGCACAGATACGCAGTATTTT. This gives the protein CASSWTSGGRTDTQYF.

The CDR3 here is CASSFGTGGEQYF. CDR3 DNA: TGTGCCAGCAGTTTCGGGACAGGCGGCGAGCAGTACTTC. This chain connects TRBV12-3 or TRBV12-4 to TRBJ2-7; TRBD1 matches at 8 bases. This CDR3 spans 13 amino acids. The J segment lost 6 bases and the V segment lost 3 bases, leaving 4 bases of the junction unmatched.

As DNA, the CDR3 is TGTGCCAGCAGTCCCTGGGACAGCTATGGCTACACCTTC. It codes for CASSPWDSYGYTF. This chain connects TRBV6-1 to TRBJ1-2, with 7 bases that match TRBD1. V dropped 5 bases and J dropped 4; count of bases not matched to a gene: 4. The germline V gene encodes CDR1 MNHNS and CDR2 SASEGT. CDR3 length: 13 residues.

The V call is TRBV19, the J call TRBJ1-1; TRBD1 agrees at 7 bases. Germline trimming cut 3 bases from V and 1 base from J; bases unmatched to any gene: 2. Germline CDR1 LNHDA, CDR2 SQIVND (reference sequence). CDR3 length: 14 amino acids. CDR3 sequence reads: CASSIEGANTEAFF. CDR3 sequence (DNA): TGTGCCAGTAGTATCGAGGGGGCGAACACTGAAGCTTTCTTT.

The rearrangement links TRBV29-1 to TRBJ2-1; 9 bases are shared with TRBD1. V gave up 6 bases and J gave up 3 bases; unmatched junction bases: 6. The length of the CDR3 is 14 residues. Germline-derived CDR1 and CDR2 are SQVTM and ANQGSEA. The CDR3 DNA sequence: TGCAGCGTACGGACAGGGGCAAACTACAATGAGCAGTTCTTC. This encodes CSVRTGANYNEQFF.

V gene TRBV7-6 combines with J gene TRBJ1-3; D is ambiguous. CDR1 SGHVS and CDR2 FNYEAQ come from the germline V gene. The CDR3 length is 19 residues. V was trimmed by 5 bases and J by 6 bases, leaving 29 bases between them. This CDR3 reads CASSKSEAGYNSLENTIYF. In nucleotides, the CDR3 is TGTGCCAGCAGCAAGTCGGAAGCGGGCTACAACTCTCTGGAAAACACCATATATTTT.

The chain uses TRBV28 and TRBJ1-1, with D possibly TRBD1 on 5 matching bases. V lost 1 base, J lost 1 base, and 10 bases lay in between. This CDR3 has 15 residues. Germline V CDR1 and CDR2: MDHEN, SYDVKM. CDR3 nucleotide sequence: TGTGCCAGCAGTTTATTAGGTGGGGCGAACACTGAAGCTTTCTTT. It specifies CASSLLGGANTEAFF.

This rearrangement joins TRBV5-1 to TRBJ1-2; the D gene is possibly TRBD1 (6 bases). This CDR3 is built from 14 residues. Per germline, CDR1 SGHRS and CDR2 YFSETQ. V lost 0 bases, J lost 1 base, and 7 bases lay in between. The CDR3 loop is CASSLARGNYGYTF. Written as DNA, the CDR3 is TGCGCCAGCAGCTTGGCCAGGGGTAACTATGGCTACACCTTC.

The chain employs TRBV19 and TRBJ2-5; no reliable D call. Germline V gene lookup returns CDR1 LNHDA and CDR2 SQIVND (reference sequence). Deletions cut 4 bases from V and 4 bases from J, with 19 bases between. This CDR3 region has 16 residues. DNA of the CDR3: TGTGCCAGTAGTACGGGTCCTATTTTCGGCGGAGAGACCCAGTACTTC. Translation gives CASSTGPIFGGETQYF. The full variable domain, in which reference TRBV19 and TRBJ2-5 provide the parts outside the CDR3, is DGGITQSPKYLFRKEGQNVTLSCEQNLNHDAMYWYRQDPGQGLRLIYYSQIVNDFQKGDIAEGYSVSREKKESFPLTVTSAQKNPTAFYLCASSTGPIFGGETQYFGPGTRLLVL.

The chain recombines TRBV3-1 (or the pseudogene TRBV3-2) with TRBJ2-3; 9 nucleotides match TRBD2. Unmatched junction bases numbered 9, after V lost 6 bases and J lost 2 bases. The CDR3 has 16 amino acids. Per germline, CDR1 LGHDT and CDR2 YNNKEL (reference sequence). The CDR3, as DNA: TGTGCCAGCAGACGGTCCGCTAGCGGGAACACAGATACGCAGTATTTT. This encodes CASRRSASGNTDTQYF.